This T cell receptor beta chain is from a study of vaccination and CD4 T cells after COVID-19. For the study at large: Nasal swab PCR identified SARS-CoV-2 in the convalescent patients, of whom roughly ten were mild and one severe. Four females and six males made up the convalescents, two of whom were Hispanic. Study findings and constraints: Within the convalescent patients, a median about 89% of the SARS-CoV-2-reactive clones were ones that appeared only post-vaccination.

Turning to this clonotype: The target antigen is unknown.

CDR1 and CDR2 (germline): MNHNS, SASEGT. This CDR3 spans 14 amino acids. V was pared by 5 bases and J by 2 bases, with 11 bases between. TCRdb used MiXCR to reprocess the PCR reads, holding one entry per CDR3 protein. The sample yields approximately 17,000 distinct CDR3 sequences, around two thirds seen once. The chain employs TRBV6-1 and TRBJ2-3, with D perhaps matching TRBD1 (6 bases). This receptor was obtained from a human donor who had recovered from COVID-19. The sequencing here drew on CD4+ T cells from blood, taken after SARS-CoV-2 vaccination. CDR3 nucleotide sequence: TGTGCCAGCAGTAGACAGGCCGACACAGATACGCAGTATTTT. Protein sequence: CASSRQADTDTQYF.